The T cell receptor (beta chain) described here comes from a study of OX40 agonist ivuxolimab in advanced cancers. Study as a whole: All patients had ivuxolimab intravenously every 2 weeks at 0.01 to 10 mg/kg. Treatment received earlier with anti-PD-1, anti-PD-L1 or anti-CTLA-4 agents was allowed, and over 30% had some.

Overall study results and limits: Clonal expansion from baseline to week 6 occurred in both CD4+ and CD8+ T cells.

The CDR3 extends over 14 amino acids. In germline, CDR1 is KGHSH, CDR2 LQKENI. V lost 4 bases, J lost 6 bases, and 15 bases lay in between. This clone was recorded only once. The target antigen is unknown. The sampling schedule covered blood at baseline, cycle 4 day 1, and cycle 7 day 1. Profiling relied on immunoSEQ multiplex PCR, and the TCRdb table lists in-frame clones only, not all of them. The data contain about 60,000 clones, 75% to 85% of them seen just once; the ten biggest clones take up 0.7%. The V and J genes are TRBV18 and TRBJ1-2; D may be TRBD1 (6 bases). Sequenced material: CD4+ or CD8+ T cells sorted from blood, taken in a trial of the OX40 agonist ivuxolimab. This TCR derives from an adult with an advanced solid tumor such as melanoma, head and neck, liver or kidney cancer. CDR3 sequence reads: CASSRKGGEDGYTF. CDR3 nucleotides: TGTGCCAGCTCACGAAAAGGGGGAGAGGATGGCTACACCTTC.